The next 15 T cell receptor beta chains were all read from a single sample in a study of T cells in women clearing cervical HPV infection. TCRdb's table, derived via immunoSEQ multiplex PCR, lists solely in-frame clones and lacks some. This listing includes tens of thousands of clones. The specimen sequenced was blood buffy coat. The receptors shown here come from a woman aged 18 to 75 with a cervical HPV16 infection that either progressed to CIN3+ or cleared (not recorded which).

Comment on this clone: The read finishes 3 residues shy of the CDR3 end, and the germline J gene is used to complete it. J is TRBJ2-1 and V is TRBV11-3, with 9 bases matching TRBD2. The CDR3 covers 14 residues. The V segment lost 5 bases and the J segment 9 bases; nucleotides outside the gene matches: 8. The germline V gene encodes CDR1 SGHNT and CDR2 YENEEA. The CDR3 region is CASSLLGLASEQFF. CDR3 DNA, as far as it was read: TGTGCCAGCAGCCTACTCGGACTAGCGTCTGAG.

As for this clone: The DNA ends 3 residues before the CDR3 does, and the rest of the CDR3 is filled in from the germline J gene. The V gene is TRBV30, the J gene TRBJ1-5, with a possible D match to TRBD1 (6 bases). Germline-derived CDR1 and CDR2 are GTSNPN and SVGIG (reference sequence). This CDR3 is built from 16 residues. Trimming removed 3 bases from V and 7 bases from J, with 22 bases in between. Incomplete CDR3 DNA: TGTGCCTGGAGCGCCCTAGTTCGGGGGGGCCCACAGCCC. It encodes CAWSALVRGGPQP. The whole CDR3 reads CAWSALVRGGPQPQHF.

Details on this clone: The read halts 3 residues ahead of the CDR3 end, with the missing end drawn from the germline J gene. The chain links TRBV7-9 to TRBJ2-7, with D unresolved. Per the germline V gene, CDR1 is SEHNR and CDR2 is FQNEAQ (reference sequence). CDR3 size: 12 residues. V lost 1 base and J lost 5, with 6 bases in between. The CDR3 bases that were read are TGTGCCAGCAGCTTAGTCCTCCACGAG. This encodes CASSLVLHE. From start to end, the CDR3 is CASSLVLHEQYF.

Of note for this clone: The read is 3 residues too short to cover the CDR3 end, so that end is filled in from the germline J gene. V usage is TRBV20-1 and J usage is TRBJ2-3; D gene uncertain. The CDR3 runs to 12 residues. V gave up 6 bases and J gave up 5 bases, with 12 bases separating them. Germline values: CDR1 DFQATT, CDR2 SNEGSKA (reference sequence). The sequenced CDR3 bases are TGCAGTGCCCACAAGTCCAAAGATACG. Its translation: CSAHKSKDT. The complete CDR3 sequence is CSAHKSKDTQYF.

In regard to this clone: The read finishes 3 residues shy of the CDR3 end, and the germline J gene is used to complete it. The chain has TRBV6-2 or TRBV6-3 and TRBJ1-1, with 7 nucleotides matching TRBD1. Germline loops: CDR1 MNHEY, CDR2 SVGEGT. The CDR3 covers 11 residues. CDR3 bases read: TGTGCCAGCAGCTTCGCGGGACAG. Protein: CASSFAGQ. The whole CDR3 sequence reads CASSFAGQAFF.

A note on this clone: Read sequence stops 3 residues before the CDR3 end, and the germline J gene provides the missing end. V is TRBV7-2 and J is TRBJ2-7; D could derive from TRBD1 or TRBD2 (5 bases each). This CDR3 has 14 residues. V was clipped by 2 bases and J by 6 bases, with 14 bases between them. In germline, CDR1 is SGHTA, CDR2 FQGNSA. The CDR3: CASSLRGEGSEQYF. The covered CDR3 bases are TGTGCCAGCAGCTTAAGGGGAGAGGGATCCGAG.

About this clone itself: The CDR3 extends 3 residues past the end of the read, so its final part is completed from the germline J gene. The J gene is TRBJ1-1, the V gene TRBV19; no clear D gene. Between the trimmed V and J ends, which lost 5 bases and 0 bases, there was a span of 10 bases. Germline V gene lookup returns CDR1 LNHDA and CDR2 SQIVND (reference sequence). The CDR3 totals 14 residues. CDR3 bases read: TGTGCCAGTAGTGCAGAAACCATGAACACTGAA. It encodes CASSAETMNTE. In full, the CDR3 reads CASSAETMNTEAFF. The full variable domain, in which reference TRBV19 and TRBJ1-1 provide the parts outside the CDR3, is DGGITQSPKYLFRKEGQNVTLSCEQNLNHDAMYWYRQDPGQGLRLIYYSQIVNDFQKGDIAEGYSVSREKKESFPLTVTSAQKNPTAFYLCASSAETMNTEAFFGQGTRLTVV.

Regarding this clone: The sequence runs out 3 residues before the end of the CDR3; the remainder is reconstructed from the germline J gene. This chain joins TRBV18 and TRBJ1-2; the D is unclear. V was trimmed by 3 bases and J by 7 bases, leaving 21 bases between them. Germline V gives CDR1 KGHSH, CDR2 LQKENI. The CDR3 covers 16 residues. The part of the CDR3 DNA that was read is TGTGCCAGCTCACCTCAGGACGGTCAGCGGCGCACTGGC. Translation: CASSPQDGQRRTG. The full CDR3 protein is CASSPQDGQRRTGYTF.

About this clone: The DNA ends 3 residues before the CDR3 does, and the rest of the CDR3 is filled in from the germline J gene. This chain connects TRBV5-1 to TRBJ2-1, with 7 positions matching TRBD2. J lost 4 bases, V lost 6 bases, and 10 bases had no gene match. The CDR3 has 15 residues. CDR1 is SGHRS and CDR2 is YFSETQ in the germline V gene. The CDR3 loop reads CASTYTGTTYNEQFF. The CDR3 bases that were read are TGCGCCAGCACCTATACCGGGACTACGTACAATGAG.

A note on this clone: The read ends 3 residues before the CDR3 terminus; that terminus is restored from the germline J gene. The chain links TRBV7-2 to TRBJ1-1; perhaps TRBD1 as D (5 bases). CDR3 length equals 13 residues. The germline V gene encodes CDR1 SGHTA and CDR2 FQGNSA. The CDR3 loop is CASSLSAGYPAFF. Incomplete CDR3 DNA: TGTGCCAGCAGCTTAAGCGCAGGGTATCCA.

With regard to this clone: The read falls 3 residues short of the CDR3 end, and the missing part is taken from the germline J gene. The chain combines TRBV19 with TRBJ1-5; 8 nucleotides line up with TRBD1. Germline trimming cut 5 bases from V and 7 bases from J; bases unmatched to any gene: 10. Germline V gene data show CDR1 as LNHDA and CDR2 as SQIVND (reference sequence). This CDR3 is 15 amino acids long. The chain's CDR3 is CASSADRGVGQPQHF. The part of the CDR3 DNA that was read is TGTGCCAGTAGTGCCGACAGGGGAGTCGGCCAGCCC.

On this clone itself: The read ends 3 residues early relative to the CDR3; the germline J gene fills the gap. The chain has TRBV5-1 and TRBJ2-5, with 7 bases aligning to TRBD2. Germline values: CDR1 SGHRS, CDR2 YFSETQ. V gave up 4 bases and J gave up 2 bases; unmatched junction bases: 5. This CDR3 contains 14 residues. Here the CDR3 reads CASSTASGQETQYF. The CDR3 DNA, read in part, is TGCGCCAGCAGCACCGCTAGCGGACAAGAGACC.

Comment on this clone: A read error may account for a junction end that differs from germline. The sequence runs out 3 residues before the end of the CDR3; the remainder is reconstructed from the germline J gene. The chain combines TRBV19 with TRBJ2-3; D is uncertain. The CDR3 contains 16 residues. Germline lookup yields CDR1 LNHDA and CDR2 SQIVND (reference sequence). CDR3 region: CASSLEGPVSADTQYF. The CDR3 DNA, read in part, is TGTGCCAGTAGTTTAGAAGGGCCGGTGTCGGCAGATACG.

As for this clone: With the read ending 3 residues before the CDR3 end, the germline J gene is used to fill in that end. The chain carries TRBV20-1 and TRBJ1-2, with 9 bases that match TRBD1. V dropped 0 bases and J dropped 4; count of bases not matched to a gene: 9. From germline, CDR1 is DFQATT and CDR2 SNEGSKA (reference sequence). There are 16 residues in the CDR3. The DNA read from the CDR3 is TGCAGTGCTAGAGATACTCAAGGGACAGGGATCTATGGC. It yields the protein CSARDTQGTGIYG. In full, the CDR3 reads CSARDTQGTGIYGYTF.

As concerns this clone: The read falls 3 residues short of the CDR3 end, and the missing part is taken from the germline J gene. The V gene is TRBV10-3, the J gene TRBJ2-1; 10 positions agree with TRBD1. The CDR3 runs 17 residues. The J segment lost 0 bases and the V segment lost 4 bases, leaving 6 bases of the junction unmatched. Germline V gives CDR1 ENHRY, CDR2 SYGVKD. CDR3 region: CAISGLGQGHSYNEQFF. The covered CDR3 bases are TGTGCCATCAGTGGCCTGGGACAGGGGCACTCCTACAATGAG.